The 12 T cell receptor beta chains listed next were all sequenced from one sample in a study of blood T cell repertoires in COVID-19 (dated by TCRdb to the early 2020s). The library was produced with the immunoSEQ multiplex PCR assay. What TCRdb holds here is the immuneACCESS table cut down to in-frame rearrangements. Part of the clones is not present; checked against another copy, under half of the missing clones reflect an unresolved V gene, and the others are unexplained. The sample profile shows some 200,000 clones; approximately 92% of them were found once. Clones ranked in the top ten supply 0.5% to 0.55% of the sample. The sequenced sample consisted of peripheral blood. The receptors stem from a man aged 45 to 65 with acute or convalescent COVID-19.

J is TRBJ2-5 and V is TRBV29-1, with TRBD2 matching 8 bases. The J segment lost 2 bases and the V segment lost 2 bases, leaving 7 bases of the junction unmatched. This CDR3 region has 15 residues. CDR1 is SQVTM and CDR2 is ANQGSEA in the germline V gene. The CDR3 DNA follows: TGCAGCGTTGAAACCCGGGGGGGCTATCAAGAGACCCAGTACTTC. Residues: CSVETRGGYQETQYF. The whole variable domain, remainder taken from reference TRBV29-1 and TRBJ2-5, is SAVISQKPSRDICQRGTSLTIQCQVDSQVTMMFWYRQQPGQSLTLIATANQGSEATYESGFVIDKFPISRPNLTFSTLTVSNMSPEDSSIYLCSVETRGGYQETQYFGPGTRLLVL.

V gene TRBV13 combines with J gene TRBJ2-7; D possibly corresponds to TRBD2 (5 bases). The ends were cut back, 0 bases at V and 0 bases at J, with 15 bases in the middle. The CDR3 has 17 amino acids. Germline V gene data show CDR1 as PRHDT and CDR2 as FYEKMQ (reference sequence). CDR3 DNA: TGTGCCAGCAGCTTAGGGGTGGCGGGCCACAGCTCCTACGAGCAGTACTTC. Translating gives CASSLGVAGHSSYEQYF.

The chain employs TRBV3-1 (or the pseudogene TRBV3-2) and TRBJ2-5; 11 nucleotides align to TRBD2. V lost 4 bases, J lost 6 bases, and 10 bases stayed unmatched. In germline, CDR1 is LGHDT, CDR2 YNNKEL (reference sequence). The CDR3 is 16 amino acids. CDR3 sequence: CASSPPWTSGLKTQYF. CDR3 bases: TGTGCCAGCAGCCCGCCCTGGACTAGCGGGCTGAAGACCCAGTACTTC.

This chain connects TRBV2 to TRBJ1-5; a weak D match, TRBD1 (6 bases). Germline values: CDR1 SNHLY, CDR2 FYNNEI. V dropped 3 bases and J dropped 4 bases, with 10 bases sitting between them. This CDR3 is built from 14 residues. CDR3 sequence reads: CASSDQQGNQPQHF. In nucleotides, the CDR3 is TGTGCCAGCAGTGACCAACAGGGTAATCAGCCCCAGCATTTT. Variable domain in full (rest from reference TRBV2 and TRBJ1-5): EPEVTQTPSHQVTQMGQEVILRCVPISNHLYFYWYRQILGQKVEFLVSFYNNEISEKSEIFDDQFSVERPDGSNFTLKIRSTKLEDSAMYFCASSDQQGNQPQHFGDGTRLSIL.

The chain employs TRBV10-3 and TRBJ1-1; 7 bases are a match to TRBD1. This CDR3 region has 13 residues. Germline CDR1 and CDR2: ENHRY and SYGVKD. V shed 9 bases, J shed 0 bases, and the junction held 4 bases outside the gene matches. The CDR3 DNA is TGTGCCATTCGACAGGGAGTGAACACTGAAGCTTTCTTT. It codes for CAIRQGVNTEAFF.

For the CDR3, the DNA is TGTGCCAGCAGCCTGGACAGGGAAAATGAGCAGTTCTTC. This gives the protein CASSLDRENEQFF. This chain links TRBV7-3 with TRBJ2-1, with 8 positions matching TRBD1. Germline values: CDR1 SGHTA, CDR2 FQGTGA. The CDR3 totals 13 residues. Losses at the gene ends were 5 bases for V and 7 bases for J; bases not matched to a gene: 4. The full variable domain, in which reference TRBV7-3 and TRBJ2-1 provide the parts outside the CDR3, is GAGVSQTPSNKVTEKGKYVELRCDPISGHTALYWYRQSLGQGPEFLIYFQGTGAADDSGLPNDRFFAVRPEGSVSTLKIQRTERGDSAVYLCASSLDRENEQFFGPGTRLTVL.

V usage is TRBV2 and J usage is TRBJ1-5; 8 positions agree with TRBD1. Losses at the gene ends were 4 bases for V and 5 bases for J; bases not matched to a gene: 16. The CDR3 covers 18 residues. CDR1 is SNHLY and CDR2 is FYNNEI in the germline V gene. Here the CDR3 reads CASSVRTDRAISDQPQHF. The CDR3, as DNA: TGTGCCAGCAGTGTTCGTACGGACAGGGCTATCAGCGATCAGCCCCAGCATTTT.

V usage is TRBV7-9 and J usage is TRBJ1-6; 9 bases agree with TRBD1. After removal of 7 bases from V and 8 bases from J, the junction contained 9 bases not matched to a gene. In germline, CDR1 is SEHNR, CDR2 FQNEAQ (reference sequence). The CDR3 has 15 amino acids. The CDR3 here is CASTTQGASYSPLHF. The CDR3, as DNA: TGTGCCAGCACCACACAGGGGGCTTCATATTCACCCCTCCACTTT.

The chain employs TRBV13 and TRBJ2-1; D not certain. The CDR3 runs 14 residues. The germline CDR1 and CDR2 sequences are PRHDT and FYEKMQ (reference sequence). Trimming cost V 5 bases and J 7 bases, with 15 bases left between them. The DNA for the CDR3 is TGTGCCAGCAGCCTTTCGAACAAACCTAATGAGCAGTTCTTC. Translating it yields CASSLSNKPNEQFF.

Worth noting for this clone: The same CDR3 also results from other DNA sequences found in this sample. The chain recombines TRBV2 with TRBJ1-6; D gene ambiguous. The V gene's germline CDR1 is SNHLY and CDR2 FYNNEI. The CDR3 totals 14 residues. Trimming left V 0 bases short and J 6 bases short, with 6 bases between. This CDR3 reads CASSEARVNSPLHF. The CDR3 coding sequence is TGTGCCAGCAGTGAAGCTCGTGTTAATTCACCCCTCCACTTT.

The DNA for the CDR3 is TGTGCCAGCAGTTACTCACAGGGAGTGGGAAACACCATATATTTT. Its translation: CASSYSQGVGNTIYF. V is TRBV6-5 and J is TRBJ1-3, with a tentative D call TRBD1 (6 bases). The V end lost 0 bases, the J end lost 4 bases, and 10 bases lay between the germline ends. CDR1 and CDR2 (germline): MNHEY, SVGAGI. The CDR3 length is 15 residues.

The chain recombines TRBV4-3 with TRBJ2-1, with 10 bases lining up with TRBD2. The CDR3 consists of 17 residues. V trimming: 0 bases; J trimming: 4 bases; junction bases outside the gene matches: 6. Germline V gene sequence: CDR1 LGHNA, CDR2 YSLEER. The CDR3 DNA sequence: TGCGCCAGCAGCCAAGATAGAGCGGGGGGGTTTTACAATGAGCAGTTCTTC. Translating it yields CASSQDRAGGFYNEQFF.